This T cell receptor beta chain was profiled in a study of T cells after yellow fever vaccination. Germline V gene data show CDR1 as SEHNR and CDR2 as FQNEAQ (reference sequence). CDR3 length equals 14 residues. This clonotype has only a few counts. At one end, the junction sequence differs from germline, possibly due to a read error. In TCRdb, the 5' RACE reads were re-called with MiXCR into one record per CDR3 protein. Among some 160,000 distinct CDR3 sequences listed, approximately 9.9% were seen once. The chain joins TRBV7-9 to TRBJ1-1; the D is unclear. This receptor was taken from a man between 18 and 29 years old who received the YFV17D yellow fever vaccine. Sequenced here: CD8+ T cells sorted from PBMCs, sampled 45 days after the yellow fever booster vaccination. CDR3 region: CASSLDRIDTEVFF. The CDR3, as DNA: TGTGCCAGCAGCTTAGATCGGATAGACACTGAAGTTTTCTTT. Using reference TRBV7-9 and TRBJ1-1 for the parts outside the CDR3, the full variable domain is DTGVSQNPRHKITKRGQNVTFRCDPISEHNRLYWYRQTLGQGPEFLTYFQNEAQLEKSRLLSDRFSAERPKGSFSTLEIQRTEQGDSAMYLCASSLDRIDTEVFFGQGTRLTVV.